This TCR beta chain is drawn from a study of CD8+ T cells in alopecia areata. Study context: Patients received oral tofacitinib, 5 to 10 mg twice daily, for moderate-to-severe alopecia areata. Tofacitinib administration persisted for 6 to 18 months, succeeded by 6 months off drug.

The CDR3 is 13 residues long. The V and J ends lost 7 bases and 6 bases respectively, with 15 bases between them. Germline V gene sequence: CDR1 MNHEY, CDR2 SVGAGI. The sample's treatment: oral pan-JAK inhibitor, 5-10 mg twice daily. Sampling of alopecia areata patients yielded lesional scalp punch biopsies as well as peripheral blood. RNA was extracted and reverse transcribed into cDNA as the sequencing template. Sequencing used immunoSEQ multiplex PCR; TCRdb keeps in-frame clones, though not all of them. This table holds fewer than 200,000 clones, roughly 64% found once. The chain combines TRBV6-5 with TRBJ1-2; D is uncertain. The specimen was CD8+ T cells sorted from blood, collected at week 24, from a patient treated with tofacitinib. The origin of this receptor is a human donor with alopecia areata. The CDR3 DNA sequence: TGTGCCAGCACCCCTCTTCCACGGGATGGCTACACCTTC. Its translation: CASTPLPRDGYTF.